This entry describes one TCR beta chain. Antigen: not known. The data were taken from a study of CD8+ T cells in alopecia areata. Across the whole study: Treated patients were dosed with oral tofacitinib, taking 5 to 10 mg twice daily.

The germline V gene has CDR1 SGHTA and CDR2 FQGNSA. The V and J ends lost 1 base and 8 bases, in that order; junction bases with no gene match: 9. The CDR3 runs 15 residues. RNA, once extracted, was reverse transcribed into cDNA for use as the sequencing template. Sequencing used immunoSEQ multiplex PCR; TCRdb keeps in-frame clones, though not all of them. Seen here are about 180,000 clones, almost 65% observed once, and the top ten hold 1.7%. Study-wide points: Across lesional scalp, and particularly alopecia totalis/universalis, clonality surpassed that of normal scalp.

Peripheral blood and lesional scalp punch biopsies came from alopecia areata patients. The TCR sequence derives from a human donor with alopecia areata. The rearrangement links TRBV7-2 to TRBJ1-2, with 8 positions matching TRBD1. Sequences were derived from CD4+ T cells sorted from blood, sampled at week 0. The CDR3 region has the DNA TGTGCCAGCAGCTTAGGGACAGGGAAGGGAAAGGGCTACACCTTC. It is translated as CASSLGTGKGKGYTF. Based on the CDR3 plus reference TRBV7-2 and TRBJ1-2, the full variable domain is GAGVSQSPSNKVTEKGKDVELRCDPISGHTALYWYRQSLGQGLEFLIYFQGNSAPDKSGLPSDRFSAERTGGSVSTLTIQRTQQEDSAVYLCASSLGTGKGKGYTFGSGTRLTVV.